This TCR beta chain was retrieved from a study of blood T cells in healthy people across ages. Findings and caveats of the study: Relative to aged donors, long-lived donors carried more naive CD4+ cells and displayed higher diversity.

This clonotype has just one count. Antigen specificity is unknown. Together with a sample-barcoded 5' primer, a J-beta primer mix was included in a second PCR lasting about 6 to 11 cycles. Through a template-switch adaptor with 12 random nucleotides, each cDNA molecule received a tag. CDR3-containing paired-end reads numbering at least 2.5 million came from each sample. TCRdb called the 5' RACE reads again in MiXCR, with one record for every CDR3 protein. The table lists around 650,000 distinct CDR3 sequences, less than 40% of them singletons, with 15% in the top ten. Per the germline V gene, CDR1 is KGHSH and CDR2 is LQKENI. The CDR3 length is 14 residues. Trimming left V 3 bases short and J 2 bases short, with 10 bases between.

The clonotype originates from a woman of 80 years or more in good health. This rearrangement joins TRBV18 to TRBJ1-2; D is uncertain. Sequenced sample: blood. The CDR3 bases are TGTGCCAGCTCACCCCCGGCAGTAAACTATGGCTACACCTTC. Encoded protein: CASSPPAVNYGYTF.